A single sample gave rise to the 17 T cell receptor beta chains below, sequenced in a study of T cell repertoires in cytomegalovirus infection. TCRdb fed the reads into MiXCR, producing one record per CDR3 protein. The sample records 90,000 to 110,000 distinct CDR3 sequences, 25% to 30% being singletons. No antigens are known for them. The source material was CD8+ T cells from cultured PBMCs, sampled from culture after CMV antigen stimulation. Receptors originate from a human donor in good health (CMV status not recorded). Some clones in this sample may be carry-over from other donors' samples.

The chain couples TRBV29-1 to TRBJ2-5; D is perhaps TRBD1 (5 bases). The V and J ends lost 5 bases and 1 base respectively, with 8 bases between them. Germline assignment: CDR1 SQVTM and CDR2 ANQGSEA. This CDR3 is built from 12 residues. The CDR3 DNA sequence: TGCAGCGTTTCTAGGGGCCAAGAGACCCAGTACTTC. It specifies CSVSRGQETQYF.

The table lists this clonotype with many counts. V and J are TRBV2 and TRBJ1-5; D remains ambiguous. Germline CDR1 reads SNHLY; CDR2 reads FYNNEI. The V end lost 0 bases, the J end lost 2 bases, and 8 bases lay between the germline ends. The CDR3 is made up of 15 amino acids. The CDR3: CASSEAATGNQPQHF. Here the CDR3 DNA reads TGTGCCAGCAGTGAAGCGGCCACAGGCAATCAGCCCCAGCATTTT.

The sample holds a few counts of this clonotype. The genes are TRBV7-6 and TRBJ1-2; TRBD1 agrees at 10 bases. Germline V gives CDR1 SGHVS, CDR2 FNYEAQ. Trimming removed 1 base from V and 2 bases from J; junction bases left unmatched: 4. The CDR3 consists of 16 residues. CDR3 nucleotide sequence: TGTGCCAGCAGCTTAGAAGGGACAGGGGCGAACTATGGCTACACCTTC. This gives the protein CASSLEGTGANYGYTF.

The chain couples TRBV5-5 to TRBJ2-2; 7 nucleotides match TRBD1. Germline assignment: CDR1 SGHKS and CDR2 YYEKEE (reference sequence). CDR3 length: 18 residues. With V trimmed by 2 bases and J by 2 bases, 12 bases remained unmatched. For the CDR3, the DNA is TGTGCCAGCAGCTTCGCCCACACCGGGACAGCTAACACCGGGGAGCTGTTTTTT. It specifies CASSFAHTGTANTGELFF.

This clonotype was found many times. CDR3 region: CASSMGLAGFPYNEQFF. The DNA of the CDR3 is TGTGCCAGCAGCATGGGACTAGCGGGGTTTCCCTACAATGAGCAGTTCTTC. The V call is TRBV7-8, the J call TRBJ2-1, with 13 bases that match TRBD2. V shed 5 bases, J shed 2 bases, and the junction held 6 bases outside the gene matches. There are 17 residues in the CDR3. The germline CDR1 and CDR2 sequences are SGHVS and FQNEAQ. Based on the CDR3 plus reference TRBV7-8 and TRBJ2-1, the full variable domain is GAGVSQSPRYKVAKRGQDVALRCDPISGHVSLFWYQQALGQGPEFLTYFQNEAQLDKSGLPSDRFFAERPEGSVSTLKIQRTQQEDSAVYLCASSMGLAGFPYNEQFFGPGTRLTVL.

The chain recombines TRBV27 with TRBJ1-5, with D unclear. The V end was cut by 9 bases, the J end by 3 bases, with 18 bases between. CDR3 size: 15 residues. CDR1 and CDR2 from the germline V gene are MNHEY and SMNVEV (reference sequence). CDR3 DNA sequence: TGTGCCAGTAGCGGATCGCTGGCATTCAATCAGCCCCAGCATTTT. Translating it yields CASSGSLAFNQPQHF.

The V call is TRBV12-3 or TRBV12-4, the J call TRBJ2-3; 11 bases align to TRBD2. CDR3 size: 14 residues. Losses at the gene ends were 4 bases for V and 4 bases for J; bases not matched to a gene: 1. The CDR3 sequence is CASSSLAGADTQYF. The DNA for the CDR3 is TGTGCCAGCAGTTCACTAGCGGGGGCAGATACGCAGTATTTT.

This sequence joins TRBV2 and TRBJ2-2; 7 nucleotides agree with TRBD1. V gave up 0 bases and J gave up 7 bases; unmatched junction bases: 5. The CDR3 has 15 amino acids. Per germline, CDR1 SNHLY and CDR2 FYNNEI. CDR3 residues: CASSEAGGMIGELFF. The CDR3 region has the DNA TGTGCCAGCAGTGAAGCAGGGGGCATGATCGGGGAGCTGTTTTTT.

The rearrangement links TRBV9 to TRBJ2-7; D is unresolved. The CDR3 consists of 15 residues. From germline, CDR1 is SGDLS and CDR2 YYNGEE. V was cut by 0 bases and J by 0 bases, with 10 bases left in between. This CDR3 is CASSVGGVSSYEQYF. CDR3 DNA sequence: TGTGCCAGCAGCGTAGGAGGTGTGAGCTCCTACGAGCAGTACTTC.

The chain links TRBV12-3 or TRBV12-4 to TRBJ2-3; the match to TRBD2 covers 7 bases. After removal of 6 bases from V and 1 base from J, the junction contained 10 bases not matched to a gene. The CDR3 contains 16 residues. For the CDR3, the DNA is TGTGCCAGCAGCCCCGGAAGCGGGGCCCGCACAGATACGCAGTATTTT. Amino acid sequence: CASSPGSGARTDTQYF.

V usage is TRBV12-3 or TRBV12-4 and J usage is TRBJ2-5; D might be TRBD1 (5 bases). Trimming pared 1 base from V and 5 bases from J, leaving 14 bases between. The CDR3 runs to 15 residues. The CDR3 bases are TGTGCCAGCAGTTTAGTGGGGCAGGGAAATGAGACCCAGTACTTC. Translated, it gives CASSLVGQGNETQYF.

This clonotype was recorded at least ten times. This chain joins TRBV29-1 and TRBJ1-2; D not certain. Trimming took 3 bases from V and 1 from J, leaving 6 bases between them. This CDR3 comprises 12 residues. Germline V CDR1 and CDR2: SQVTM, ANQGSEA. The CDR3 is CSVEWDNYGYTF. The CDR3, as DNA: TGCAGCGTTGAGTGGGATAACTATGGCTACACCTTC.

This clonotype was seen more than once but under ten times. The CDR3 here is CASSLDPGRETQYF. The CDR3 nucleotides read TGTGCCAGCAGCTTAGACCCGGGTCGGGAGACCCAGTACTTC. This chain joins TRBV11-2 and TRBJ2-5; unclear D gene. The germline CDR1 and CDR2 sequences are SGHAT and FQNNGV. There are 14 residues in the CDR3. With 0 bases removed from V and 5 bases from J, the gap between germline ends came to 10 bases. Full variable domain (outside the CDR3, taken from reference TRBV11-2 and TRBJ2-5): EAGVAQSPRYKIIEKRQSVAFWCNPISGHATLYWYQQILGQGPKLLIQFQNNGVVDDSQLPKDRFSAERLKGVDSTLKIQPAKLEDSAVYLCASSLDPGRETQYFGPGTRLLVL.

V gene TRBV19 combines with J gene TRBJ2-7; 7 bases are shared with TRBD1. The V gene end was trimmed by 4 bases and the J gene end by 0 bases; junction bases not matched to a gene: 3. CDR1 LNHDA and CDR2 SQIVND come from the germline V gene (reference sequence). The CDR3 is made up of 14 amino acids. In DNA form, the CDR3 reads TGTGCCAGTAGTAGGACAGGAGCCTCCTACGAGCAGTACTTC. It yields the protein CASSRTGASYEQYF.

This clonotype was counted many times. This sequence joins TRBV6-1 and TRBJ2-3, with 7 bases fitting TRBD2. The J segment lost 2 bases and the V segment lost 3 bases, leaving 8 bases of the junction unmatched. The CDR3 runs 16 residues. Germline V lookup: CDR1 MNHNS, CDR2 SASEGT. The chain's CDR3 is CASSDGGGAHTDTQYF. The CDR3 region has the DNA TGTGCCAGCAGTGATGGGGGAGGGGCGCACACAGATACGCAGTATTTT.

This clonotype showed up just a few times. The chain links TRBV12-3 or TRBV12-4 to TRBJ2-2, with D tentatively TRBD1 (6 bases). The CDR3 runs 15 residues. Trimming cost V 5 bases and J 4 bases, with 14 bases left between them. As DNA, the CDR3 is TGTGCCAGCAGTCCCCAGGGGTTCGGCACCGGGGAGCTGTTTTTT. Translated, it gives CASSPQGFGTGELFF.

This clonotype was recorded a few times. The chain links TRBV14 to TRBJ2-7; D gene uncertain. Deletions cut 1 base from V and 1 base from J, with 5 bases between. CDR1 is SGHDN, CDR2 FVKESK, per germline. The CDR3 sequence is 13 residues long. The CDR3: CASSQGISYEQYF. CDR3 DNA sequence: TGTGCCAGCAGCCAAGGGATTTCCTACGAGCAGTACTTC. Filled out from reference TRBV14 and TRBJ2-7, the complete variable domain reads EAGVTQFPSHSVIEKGQTVTLRCDPISGHDNLYWYRRVMGKEIKFLLHFVKESKQDESGMPNNRFLAERTGGTYSTLKVQPAELEDSGVYFCASSQGISYEQYFGPGTRLTVT.